This paragraph reports one T cell receptor (beta chain). Germline V gene data show CDR1 as SEHNR and CDR2 as FQNEAQ (reference sequence). This CDR3 region has 14 residues. The record originates from a study of T cells expressing NK-cell markers. With the 5' RACE reads reprocessed, TCRdb shows one record per CDR3 protein and no DNA. The sample data list approximately 150,000 distinct CDR3 sequences. The chain recombines TRBV7-9 with TRBJ2-7; TCRdb designates TRBD2, a call that cannot be tested without DNA. This sequence was found in a man between 18 and 29 years old in good health. The sample was blood T cells: a sorted CD56 or NKG2C T cell subset, CD4+ or CD8+ T cells, or bulk PBMC T cells (not recorded which). CDR3 region: CASSLPASNDGQYF. Variable domain in full (rest from reference TRBV7-9 and TRBJ2-7): DTGVSQNPRHKITKRGQNVTFRCDPISEHNRLYWYRQTLGQGPEFLTYFQNEAQLEKSRLLSDRFSAERPKGSFSTLEIQRTEQGDSAMYLCASSLPASNDGQYFGPGTRLTVT.